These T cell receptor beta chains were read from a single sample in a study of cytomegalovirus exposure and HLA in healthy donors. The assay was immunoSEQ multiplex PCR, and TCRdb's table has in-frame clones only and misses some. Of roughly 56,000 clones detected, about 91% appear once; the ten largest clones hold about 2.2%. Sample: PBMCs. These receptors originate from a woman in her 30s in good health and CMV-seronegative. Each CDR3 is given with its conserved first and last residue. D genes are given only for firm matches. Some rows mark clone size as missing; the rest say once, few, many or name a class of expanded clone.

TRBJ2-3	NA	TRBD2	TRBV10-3	TGTGCCATCAGTGACACTACGCAAATGGGAGGGAGCGACACAGATACGCAGTATTTT	CAISDTTQMGGSDTDTQYF
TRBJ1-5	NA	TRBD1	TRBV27	TGTGCCAGCAGCCGGGACAGGGGGGTAAATCAGCCCCAGCATTTT	CASSRDRGVNQPQHF
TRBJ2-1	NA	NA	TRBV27	TGTGCCAGCAGTCCTCCCGGGACTTTCACGTTCTTC	CASSPPGTFTFF
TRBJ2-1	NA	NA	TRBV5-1	TGCGCCAGCAGCTTGGAATCTTCGCGGGATGGGTACTATTATGAGCAGTTCTTC	CASSLESSRDGYYYEQFF
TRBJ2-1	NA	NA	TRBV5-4	TGTGCCAGCAGCCCCTCGACAGACAATGAGCAGTTCTTC	CASSPSTDNEQFF
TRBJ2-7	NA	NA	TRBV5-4	TGTGCCAGCAGCGACTACTACGAGCAGTACTTC	CASSDYYEQYF
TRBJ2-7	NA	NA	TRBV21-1	TGTGCCAGCAGCAAAAGGACTAGACCGACCTCCTACGAGCAGTACTTC	CASSKRTRPTSYEQYF
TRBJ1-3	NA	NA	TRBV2	TGTGCCAGCAGTGAAACATCTTATGAAAACACCATATATTTT	CASSETSYENTIYF
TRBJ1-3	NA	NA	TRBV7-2	TGTGCCAGCAGCTTTATGGGCATCTCTGGAAACACCATATATTTT	CASSFMGISGNTIYF
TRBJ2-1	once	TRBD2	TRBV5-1	TGCGCCAGCAGCGAGGAGCGGGGTTGGGATGAGCAGTTCTTC	CASSEERGWDEQFF
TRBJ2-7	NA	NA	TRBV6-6	TGTGCCAGCACCGGGAGCGGGTCCTACGAGCAGTACTTC	CASTGSGSYEQYF